This T cell receptor (beta chain) was sequenced in a study of blood T cell repertoires in COVID-19. Study summary: T cells, B-cell-depleted T cells, or PBMCs supplied cDNA or gDNA.

CDR3 length equals 15 residues. The J segment lost 4 bases and the V segment lost 6 bases, leaving 11 bases of the junction unmatched. Germline V gives CDR1 LNHDA, CDR2 SQIVND (reference sequence). As originally analysed: Reference gene primer amplification yielded estimated nucleated cell counts. Using immunoSEQ multiplex PCR, the repertoire was profiled, and TCRdb retains in-frame clones only, with some absent. That table is the source of V, J and clone size, and D and trimming were worked out from the DNA. The sample holds 60,000 or so clones, about 78% seen once. The V gene is TRBV19, the J gene TRBJ2-5; TRBD1 matches 7 bases. The clonotype originates from a human donor in a cohort sampled during active COVID-19. Sequencing was carried out using peripheral blood. The CDR3 nucleotides read TGTGCCAGTAGAGTAACAGGGGTCGCGGCAGAGACCCAGTACTTC. Translation gives CASRVTGVAAETQYF.